What follows are 8 T cell receptor beta chains derived from one specimen sequenced in a study of T cell changes during pregnancy in multiple sclerosis. Only in-frame clones appear in the TCRdb table, and some are missing; sequencing was by immunoSEQ multiplex PCR. The sample lists roughly 75,000 clones; over 75% were seen once. Sequenced material: peripheral blood, taken before pregnancy. The receptor source for this set is a female donor with multiple sclerosis, enrolled in a pregnancy study.

This clone qualifies as medium-sized (0.01 to 0.1%). The V call is TRBV28, the J call TRBJ1-2, with no clear D. CDR3 size: 14 residues. Germline V gives CDR1 MDHEN, CDR2 SYDVKM. Trimming removed 2 bases from V and 5 bases from J, with 12 bases in between. The CDR3 reads CASSLGYSIYGYTF. CDR3 nucleotides: TGTGCCAGCAGTTTAGGGTACAGTATTTATGGCTACACCTTC.

J is TRBJ1-1 and V is TRBV5-8, with D possibly TRBD1 on 6 matching bases. V lost 2 bases and J lost 7, with 15 bases in between. CDR1 and CDR2 (germline): SGHTS, YDEGEE. The CDR3 is 14 residues long. The CDR3 region is CASSFYRDRGEAFF. As DNA, the CDR3 is TGTGCCAGCAGCTTTTACAGGGATCGAGGTGAAGCTTTCTTT. Supplemented by reference TRBV5-8 and TRBJ1-1, the full variable domain reads EAGVTQSPTHLIKTRGQQATLRCSPISGHTSVYWYQQALGLGLQFLLWYDEGEERNRGNFPPRFSGRQFPNYSSELNVNALELEDSALYLCASSFYRDRGEAFFGQGTRLTVV.

DNA of the CDR3: TGTGCCAGCAGCCTATGGACAGGGCTAGAGAATCAGCCCCAGCATTTT. Encoded protein: CASSLWTGLENQPQHF. This chain links TRBV5-6 with TRBJ1-5; TRBD1 agrees at 8 bases. The CDR3 sequence is 16 residues long. The V and J ends lost 4 bases and 4 bases, in that order; junction bases with no gene match: 10. Germline V CDR1 and CDR2: SGHDT, YYEEEE. The entire variable domain, with the rest obtained from reference TRBV5-6 and TRBJ1-5, is as follows: DAGVTQSPTHLIKTRGQQVTLRCSPKSGHDTVSWYQQALGQGPQFIFQYYEEEERQRGNFPDRFSGHQFPNYSSELNVNALLLGDSALYLCASSLWTGLENQPQHFGDGTRLSIL.

This chain uses TRBV27 with TRBJ1-1, with 9 bases aligning to TRBD1. The germline CDR1 and CDR2 sequences are MNHEY and SMNVEV (reference sequence). This CDR3 spans 13 amino acids. Trimming removed 6 bases from V and 5 bases from J; junction bases left unmatched: 4. CDR3 sequence (DNA): TGTGCCAGCAGGTGGGACAGGGCGACTGAAGCTTTCTTT. Translating it yields CASRWDRATEAFF.

This chain uses TRBV21-1 with TRBJ1-2; the listed D gene, TRBD1, was not tested against the DNA. TRBV21-1 is a documented pseudogene. The length of the CDR3 is 14 residues. DNA for the CDR3: TGTGCCAGCAGCAAGACAGGGCCCCCCTATGGCTACACCTTC. This encodes CASSKTGPPYGYTF.

V usage is TRBV5-6 and J usage is TRBJ1-5, with a weak D call TRBD1 (6 bases). V was shortened by 3 bases and J by 0 bases, with 22 bases between the two germline ends. The CDR3 totals 19 residues. CDR1 is SGHDT, CDR2 YYEEEE, per germline. The CDR3 spells CASSSLRDTTINSNQPQHF. DNA for the CDR3: TGTGCCAGCAGCTCTCTCCGGGACACAACCATCAATAGCAATCAGCCCCAGCATTTT.

The chain employs TRBV28 and TRBJ2-3; 8 bases agree with TRBD1. There are 21 residues in the CDR3. Germline trimming cut 1 base from V and 0 bases from J; bases unmatched to any gene: 18. The germline V gene has CDR1 MDHEN and CDR2 SYDVKM. The CDR3, as DNA: TGTGCCAGCAGTTTATTGTCTCTCAGGGGGCACGGCAGGACTAGCACAGATACGCAGTATTTT. Translated: CASSLLSLRGHGRTSTDTQYF.

The chain recombines TRBV18 with TRBJ2-3, with D possibly being TRBD2 (6 bases). Germline CDR1 KGHSH, CDR2 LQKENI. The CDR3 length is 14 residues. Trimming removed 6 bases from V and 3 bases from J, with 13 bases in between. In nucleotides, the CDR3 is TGTGCCAGCTCTCCCGGGACTTCTACAGATACGCAGTATTTT. Translating it yields CASSPGTSTDTQYF. Full variable domain (outside the CDR3, taken from reference TRBV18 and TRBJ2-3): NAGVMQNPRHLVRRRGQEARLRCSPMKGHSHVYWYRQLPEEGLKFMVYLQKENIIDESGMPKERFSAEFPKEGPSILRIQQVVRGDSAAYFCASSPGTSTDTQYFGPGTRLTVL.